This TCR beta chain derives from a study of T cell repertoires in cytomegalovirus infection. The overall study: Signatures in public TCR beta sequences pointed to both CMV infection and matching HLA type.

TCRdb re-called the reads through MiXCR, storing one row per CDR3 protein. Here the sample spans about 160,000 distinct CDR3 sequences, about 20% being singletons. This clonotype turned up a few times. Antigen unknown. The trim removed 1 base at V and 3 bases at J, leaving 1 base unmatched. The CDR3 loop spans 14 amino acids. Germline V lookup: CDR1 LGHNA, CDR2 YNFKEQ. The specimen comprised CD8+ T cells from cultured PBMCs, sampled from culture after CMV antigen stimulation. The chain carries TRBV4-2 and TRBJ1-1, with 8 nucleotides matching TRBD1. This TCR was recovered from a human donor in good health (CMV status not recorded). Some clones in this sample may be carry-over from other donors' samples. CDR3 sequence reads: CASSQGQGYTEAFF. CDR3 coding DNA: TGTGCCAGCAGCCAAGGACAGGGGTACACTGAAGCTTTCTTT.